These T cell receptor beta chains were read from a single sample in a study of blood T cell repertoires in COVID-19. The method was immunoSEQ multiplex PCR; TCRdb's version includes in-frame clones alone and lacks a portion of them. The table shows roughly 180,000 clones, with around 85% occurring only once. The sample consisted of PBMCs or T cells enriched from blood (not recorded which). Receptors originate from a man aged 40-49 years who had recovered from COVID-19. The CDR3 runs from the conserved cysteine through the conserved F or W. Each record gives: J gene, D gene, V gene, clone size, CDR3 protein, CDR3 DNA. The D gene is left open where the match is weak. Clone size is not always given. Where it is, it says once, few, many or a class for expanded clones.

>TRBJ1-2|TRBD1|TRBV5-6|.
CASSLVGTGGGYTF
TGTGCCAGCAGCTTGGTTGGGACAGGGGGCGGCTACACCTTC
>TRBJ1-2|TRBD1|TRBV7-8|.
CASSSKGQGYGYTF
TGTGCCAGCAGCTCGAAGGGACAGGGGTATGGCTACACCTTC
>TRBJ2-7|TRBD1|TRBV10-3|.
CAILDRGLYEQYF
TGTGCCATTTTGGACAGGGGGCTCTACGAGCAGTACTTC
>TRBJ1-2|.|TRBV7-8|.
CASSLVGGENYGYTF
TGTGCCAGCAGCTTAGTAGGAGGGGAGAACTATGGCTACACCTTC
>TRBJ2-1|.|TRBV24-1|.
CATSEGQSSYNEQFF
TGTGCCACCAGTGAAGGACAGAGCTCCTACAATGAGCAGTTCTTC
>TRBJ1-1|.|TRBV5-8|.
CASSSDGGKTEAFF
TGTGCCAGCAGCTCCGATGGGGGGAAAACTGAAGCTTTCTTT
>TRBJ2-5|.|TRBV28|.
CASTLGAEETQYF
TGTGCCAGCACCCTAGGGGCGGAAGAGACCCAGTACTTC
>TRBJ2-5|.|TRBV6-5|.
CASSYSPDRTQYF
TGTGCCAGCAGTTACTCGCCAGATCGGACCCAGTACTTC
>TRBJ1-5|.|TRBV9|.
CASSPQGYSNQPQHF
TGTGCCAGCAGCCCCCAGGGTTATAGCAATCAGCCCCAGCATTTT
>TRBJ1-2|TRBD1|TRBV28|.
CASSTGQVGGYTF
TGTGCCAGCAGTACCGGACAGGTTGGGGGCTACACCTTC
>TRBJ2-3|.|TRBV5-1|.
CASSAGTDTQYF
TGCGCCAGCAGCGCGGGCACAGATACGCAGTATTTT
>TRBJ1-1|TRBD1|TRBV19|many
CASSMRRTGVTEAFF
TGTGCCAGTAGTATGCGAAGGACAGGGGTGACTGAAGCTTTCTTT
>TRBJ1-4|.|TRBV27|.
CASRPAGGQGEKLFF
TGTGCCAGCAGACCCGCCGGGGGGCAGGGTGAAAAACTGTTTTTT
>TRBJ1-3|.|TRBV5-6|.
CASSPAGVGNTIYF
TGTGCCAGCAGCCCCGCCGGGGTCGGAAACACCATATATTTT
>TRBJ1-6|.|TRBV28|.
CASSLGWGRNSPLHF
TGTGCCAGCAGTTTAGGGTGGGGGCGAAATTCACCCCTCCACTTT
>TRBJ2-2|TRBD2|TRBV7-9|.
CASSFSSGRGTGELFF
TGTGCCAGCAGCTTTTCTAGCGGGAGGGGGACCGGGGAGCTGTTTTTT
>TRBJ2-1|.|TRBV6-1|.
CASSDRAGDYNEQFF
TGTGCCAGCAGTGATAGGGCAGGGGACTACAATGAGCAGTTCTTC
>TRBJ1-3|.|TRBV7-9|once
CASSPPSSGNTIYF
TGTGCCAGCAGCCCCCCGTCCTCTGGAAACACCATATATTTT
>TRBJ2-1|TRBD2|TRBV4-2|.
CASSQEPSGSYNEQFF
TGTGCCAGCAGCCAAGAACCTAGCGGGTCATACAATGAGCAGTTCTTC
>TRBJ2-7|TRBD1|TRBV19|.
CASSAAGTGIYEQYF
TGTGCCAGTAGTGCTGCCGGGACAGGCATATACGAGCAGTACTTC
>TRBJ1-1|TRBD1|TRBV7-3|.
CASSSGGNGEAFF
TGTGCCAGCAGCTCAGGGGGCAATGGTGAAGCTTTCTTT
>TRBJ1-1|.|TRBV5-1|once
CASSLYSTEAFF
TGCGCCAGCAGCCTCTACAGCACTGAAGCTTTCTTT
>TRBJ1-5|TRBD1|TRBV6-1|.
CASSGQGVGINQPQHF
TGTGCCAGCAGTGGACAGGGGGTGGGAATAAATCAGCCCCAGCATTTT
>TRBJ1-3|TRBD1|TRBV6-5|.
CASSFGTAGSGNTIYF
TGTGCCAGCAGTTTCGGGACAGCAGGCTCTGGAAACACCATATATTTT
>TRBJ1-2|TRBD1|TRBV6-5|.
CASSPTGVLYGYTF
TGTGCCAGCAGTCCTACAGGGGTTCTCTATGGCTACACCTTC
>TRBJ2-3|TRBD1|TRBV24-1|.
CATSEPQQGLRADTQYF
TGTGCCACCAGTGAGCCGCAACAGGGGTTGAGGGCAGATACGCAGTATTTT
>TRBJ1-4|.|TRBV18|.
CASSSGRGTTNEKLFF
TGTGCCAGCTCATCAGGACGCGGGACAACTAATGAAAAACTGTTTTTT
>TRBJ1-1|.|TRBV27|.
CASLGWAEGSAFF
TGTGCCAGCCTTGGGTGGGCAGAGGGCTCAGCTTTCTTT
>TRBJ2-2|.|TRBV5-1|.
CASSLVKGANTGELFF
TGCGCCAGCAGCTTGGTTAAGGGGGCGAACACCGGGGAGCTGTTTTTT
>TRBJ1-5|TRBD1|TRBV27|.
CASSRDRNQPQHF
TGTGCCAGCAGTCGGGACAGGAACCAGCCCCAGCATTTT
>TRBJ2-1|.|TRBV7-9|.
CASSSLNNEQFF
TGTGCCAGCAGCTCCCTAAACAATGAGCAGTTCTTC
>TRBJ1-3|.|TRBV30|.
CAWSWQGGNTIYF
TGTGCCTGGAGTTGGCAGGGGGGAAACACCATATATTTT
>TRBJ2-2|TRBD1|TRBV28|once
CASSSPLPGTGAWTGELFF
TGTGCCAGCAGCTCACCTCTTCCCGGGACAGGCGCTTGGACCGGGGAGCTGTTTTTT
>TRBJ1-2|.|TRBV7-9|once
CASSPGRVYGYTF
TGTGCCAGCAGCCCGGGTCGTGTCTATGGCTACACCTTC
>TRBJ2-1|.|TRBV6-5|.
CASSYGQYNEQFF
TGTGCCAGCAGTTACGGGCAGTACAATGAGCAGTTCTTC
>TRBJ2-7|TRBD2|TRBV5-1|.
CASSPPTSGKIYEQYF
TGCGCCAGCAGCCCCCCGACTAGCGGGAAAATATACGAGCAGTACTTC
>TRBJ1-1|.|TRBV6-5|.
CASSYLTGRYTEAFF
TGTGCCAGCAGTTACTTGACAGGAAGGTACACTGAAGCTTTCTTT
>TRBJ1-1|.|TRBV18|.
CASSKDMNTEAFF
TGTGCCAGCTCGAAAGACATGAACACTGAAGCTTTCTTT
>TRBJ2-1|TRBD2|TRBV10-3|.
CAIKVASGSDEQFF
TGTGCCATCAAAGTGGCGAGCGGGAGCGATGAGCAGTTCTTC
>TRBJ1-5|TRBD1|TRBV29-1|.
CSAMGQNNQPQHF
TGCAGCGCTATGGGACAGAACAATCAGCCCCAGCATTTT